Following are 27 T cell receptor beta chains from one sample sequenced in a study of cytomegalovirus exposure and HLA in healthy donors. Use of 60 Vbeta and 13 Jbeta primers characterized the PCR. TCRdb's table, derived via immunoSEQ multiplex PCR, lists solely in-frame clones and lacks some. Altogether about 94,000 clones are present, more than 75% being singletons, with the ten largest covering 10%. Sequenced input: PBMCs. These receptor sequences come from a human donor in good health.

This clone was detected once. The genes are TRBV10-3 and TRBJ1-2, with D tentatively TRBD1 (6 bases). Germline assignment: CDR1 ENHRY and CDR2 SYGVKD. Deletions cut 6 bases from V and 2 bases from J, with 13 bases between. The CDR3 covers 14 residues. This CDR3 reads CAIRGDKQNYGYTF. DNA for the CDR3: TGTGCCATCAGGGGGGACAAGCAGAACTATGGCTACACCTTC.

The rearrangement joins TRBV5-1 to TRBJ2-2, with a tentative D call TRBD1 (5 bases). The CDR3 spans 15 residues. V was clipped by 3 bases and J by 5 bases, with 14 bases between them. In germline, CDR1 is SGHRS, CDR2 YFSETQ. The CDR3 bases are TGCGCCAGCAGCTCAGGGATCCTAGGGACCGGGGAGCTGTTTTTT. Protein sequence: CASSSGILGTGELFF. The variable domain in full, completed from reference TRBV5-1 and TRBJ2-2, reads KAGVTQTPRYLIKTRGQQVTLSCSPISGHRSVSWYQQTPGQGLQFLFEYFSETQRNKGNFPGRFSGRQFSNSRSEMNVSTLELGDSALYLCASSSGILGTGELFFGEGSRLTVL.

The chain has TRBV19 and TRBJ1-5; possible D gene TRBD1, 6 bases. CDR1 and CDR2 (germline): LNHDA, SQIVND (reference sequence). The V gene lost 1 base and the J gene lost 7 bases, with 14 bases spanning the gap. This CDR3 contains 15 residues. CDR3 sequence: CASSIGNSRGQPQHF. DNA of the CDR3: TGTGCCAGTAGTATAGGGAACTCAAGGGGGCAGCCCCAGCATTTT.

Regarding this clone: Germline and junction disagree at one end, which may indicate a read error. The chain employs TRBV11-2 and TRBJ2-7; TRBD1 is a possible D gene (6 bases). The CDR3 consists of 14 residues. Looked up from germline, CDR1 is SGHAT and CDR2 is FQNNGV. For the CDR3, the DNA is TGTGCCGGCAGCCCCAAGTTACAGGGCTACGAGCAGTACTTC. Residues: CAGSPKLQGYEQYF.

This chain uses TRBV5-1 with TRBJ2-1, with TRBD2 matching 7 bases. There are 13 residues in the CDR3. The trim removed 4 bases at V and 10 bases at J, leaving 8 bases unmatched. The germline gives CDR1 SGHRS, CDR2 YFSETQ. CDR3 nucleotide sequence: TGCGCCAGCAGCCGAGACGGACTAGGGGAGCAGTTCTTC. Encoded protein: CASSRDGLGEQFF.

This clone was found once. The chain has TRBV5-1 and TRBJ2-5; D ambiguous. This CDR3 comprises 12 residues. V lost 6 bases and J 5 bases, leaving 11 bases between the germline ends. Looked up from germline, CDR1 is SGHRS and CDR2 is YFSETQ. The CDR3 DNA sequence: TGCGCCAGCACCCCGGGTAGCGAGACCCAGTACTTC. Its protein product is CASTPGSETQYF.

This clone was seen a few times. The rearrangement uses TRBV27 and TRBJ2-7, with D possibly being TRBD2 (5 bases). The CDR3 spans 16 residues. The germline V gene encodes CDR1 MNHEY and CDR2 SMNVEV (reference sequence). V was shortened by 6 bases and J by 4 bases, with 22 bases between the two germline ends. CDR3 loop: CASRSVRERKGYEQYF. The DNA for the CDR3 is TGTGCCAGCAGGTCGGTGAGGGAGCGAAAAGGGTACGAGCAGTACTTC.

The chain uses TRBV18 and TRBJ1-1; 10 bases map to TRBD1. J lost 9 bases, V lost 3 bases, and 4 bases had no gene match. Germline V lookup: CDR1 KGHSH, CDR2 LQKENI. There are 13 residues in the CDR3. CDR3 region: CASSPDRGLQAFF. CDR3 coding DNA: TGTGCCAGCTCACCTGACAGGGGGCTTCAAGCTTTCTTT.

The CDR3 nucleotides are TGTGCCAGCAGCAGACAGGGGTCGTTCAATGAGCAGTTCTTC. Translating gives CASSRQGSFNEQFF. The chain carries TRBV7-2 and TRBJ2-1, with 8 bases aligning to TRBD1. In germline, CDR1 is SGHTA, CDR2 FQGNSA. The CDR3 is 14 amino acids. V lost 5 bases, J lost 6 bases, and 6 bases stayed unmatched.

The V call is TRBV13, the J call TRBJ1-5, with a tentative D call TRBD1 (5 bases). Germline lookup yields CDR1 PRHDT and CDR2 FYEKMQ (reference sequence). Trimming took 2 bases from V and 7 from J, leaving 6 bases between them. The CDR3 is made up of 12 amino acids. The CDR3 DNA reads TGTGCCAGCAGCTTATGGGGCCAGCCCCAGCATTTT. Its protein product is CASSLWGQPQHF.

This chain joins TRBV10-3 and TRBJ1-4; D remains unclear. V lost 0 bases and J lost 8, with 7 bases in between. Germline loops: CDR1 ENHRY, CDR2 SYGVKD. This CDR3 comprises 13 residues. CDR3 coding DNA: TGTGCCATCAGTGAGTCGGGCTCCGAAAAACTGTTTTTT. Its protein product is CAISESGSEKLFF.

The rearrangement joins TRBV5-4 to TRBJ1-2; D possibly corresponds to TRBD1 (5 bases). V was pared by 4 bases and J by 5 bases, with 12 bases between. Germline CDR1 SGHNT, CDR2 YYREEE (reference sequence). This CDR3 comprises 13 residues. CDR3 bases: TGTGCCAGCAGCCCGGGGGAGGATTATGGCTACACCTTC. It specifies CASSPGEDYGYTF.

This clone was seen once. CDR3 DNA sequence: TGCAGCGTGGGGAGGGACGGGACCACCGGGGAGCTGTTTTTT. Its protein is CSVGRDGTTGELFF. The V and J genes are TRBV29-1 and TRBJ2-2; 7 nucleotides match TRBD2. CDR3 length: 14 residues. The J segment lost 4 bases and the V segment lost 6 bases, leaving 8 bases of the junction unmatched. Germline V gene lookup returns CDR1 SQVTM and CDR2 ANQGSEA.

The J gene is TRBJ2-3, the V gene TRBV7-3, with TRBD2 identical over 8 bases. Germline lookup yields CDR1 SGHTA and CDR2 FQGTGA. Trimming cost V 0 bases and J 7 bases; bases outside gene matches: 18. This CDR3 spans 19 amino acids. The CDR3 loop reads CASSLTSGGSGALGHTQYF. The CDR3, as DNA: TGTGCCAGCAGCTTAACTTCTGGGGGTAGCGGGGCCCTCGGACATACGCAGTATTTT.

The J gene is TRBJ2-5, the V gene TRBV19; 8 bases map to TRBD2. J lost 1 base, V lost 4 bases, and 8 bases had no gene match. Germline CDR1 reads LNHDA; CDR2 reads SQIVND (reference sequence). The length of the CDR3 is 16 residues. DNA of the CDR3: TGTGCCAGTAGTACGTTAGCGGGATCACTCCAAGAGACCCAGTACTTC. Translating gives CASSTLAGSLQETQYF.

The chain recombines TRBV6-1 with TRBJ2-5; 8 nucleotides align to TRBD1. Near its end, the DNA agrees better with TRBJ2-7, so the J call may be wrong. The CDR3 runs to 16 residues. Germline-derived CDR1 and CDR2 are MNHNS and SASEGT. The DNA for the CDR3 is TGTGCCAGCAGTGGGGGTACAGGGGGTGAGTCCTACGAGCAGTACTTC. This gives the protein CASSGGTGGESYEQYF.

The rearrangement joins TRBV28 to TRBJ2-2, with a tentative D call TRBD1 (5 bases). The V gene lost 4 bases and the J gene lost 4 bases, with 10 bases spanning the gap. The CDR3 runs 14 residues. Germline V gene lookup returns CDR1 MDHEN and CDR2 SYDVKM. CDR3 DNA sequence: TGTGCCAGCAGTTACCAGGGCGGCACCGGGGAGCTGTTTTTT. As protein: CASSYQGGTGELFF.

This clone was seen a single time. The chain combines TRBV13 with TRBJ1-2, with 9 nucleotides matching TRBD1. The CDR3 is 14 amino acids. V shed 5 bases and J 7 bases; nucleotides not matched to a gene: 8. CDR1 and CDR2 from the germline V gene are PRHDT and FYEKMQ (reference sequence). The CDR3 bases are TGTGCCAGCAGCCTAACAGGGGGCACCCTTGGCTACACCTTC. Protein sequence: CASSLTGGTLGYTF.

The chain uses TRBV6-5 and TRBJ2-2; no firm D call. The CDR3 contains 13 residues. V was trimmed by 2 bases and J by 3 bases, leaving 4 bases between them. Germline CDR1 reads MNHEY; CDR2 reads SVGAGI. The CDR3, as DNA: TGTGCCAGCAGTTACCCTTACACCGGGGAGCTGTTTTTT. Its protein product is CASSYPYTGELFF.

As to this clone: At one end the junction does not follow the germline gene, possibly because of a read error. V gene TRBV10-3 combines with J gene TRBJ2-7, with D perhaps matching TRBD2 (6 bases). This CDR3 is built from 15 residues. CDR1 and CDR2 from the germline V gene are ENHRY and SYGVKD. The DNA of the CDR3 is TGTGCCATCAGTGAGTCAGGAGGGATCGGGTACGAGGAGTACTTC. This translates into CAISESGGIGYEEYF.

This sequence joins TRBV4-3 and TRBJ2-5; maybe TRBD2 (5 bases). In germline, CDR1 is LGHNA, CDR2 YSLEER. The ends were cut back, 4 bases at V and 8 bases at J, with 23 bases in the middle. This CDR3 contains 16 residues. The CDR3 protein is CASSPQWGVGLGTQYF. In DNA form, the CDR3 reads TGCGCCAGCAGCCCACAGTGGGGAGTGGGCCTAGGAACCCAGTACTTC.

This rearrangement joins TRBV2 to TRBJ2-1; tentatively, D is TRBD2 (5 bases). The CDR3 has 15 residues. Trimming stripped 0 bases from V and 9 bases from J, with 15 bases between. CDR1 is SNHLY, CDR2 FYNNEI, per germline. This CDR3 is CASSEALASYGEQFF. The CDR3 DNA reads as TGTGCCAGCAGTGAAGCGCTGGCTAGCTATGGTGAGCAGTTCTTC.

The rearrangement uses TRBV5-1 and TRBJ2-5, with a tentative D call TRBD2 (7 bases). The J call may be faulty, since TRBJ2-7 better matches the DNA end. Germline V gene sequence: CDR1 SGHRS, CDR2 YFSETQ. There are 15 residues in the CDR3. CDR3 bases: TGCGCCAGCAGCTTGGAGGGGGGGACCTTATTCGAGCAGTACTTC. This gives the protein CASSLEGGTLFEQYF.

This clone was observed a few times. V gene TRBV9 combines with J gene TRBJ1-1; a weak D match, TRBD1 (6 bases). The germline V and J ends were trimmed by 6 bases and 1 base, with 16 bases remaining between them. Germline V CDR1 and CDR2: SGDLS, YYNGEE. The CDR3 spans 15 residues. The CDR3: CASKGGEGRNTEAFF. The CDR3, as DNA: TGTGCCAGCAAGGGGGGGGAAGGACGGAACACTGAAGCTTTCTTT.

Only one count was recorded for this clone. V and J are TRBV19 and TRBJ2-7; no clear D gene. Germline V gives CDR1 LNHDA, CDR2 SQIVND (reference sequence). CDR3 size: 13 residues. The V end lost 3 bases, the J end lost 6 bases, and 12 bases lay between the germline ends. CDR3: CASSIIGSSEQYF. Here the CDR3 DNA reads TGTGCCAGTAGTATTATAGGTTCTAGCGAGCAGTACTTC.

The CDR3 loop reads CASSLQGAYGYTF. For the CDR3, the DNA is TGTGCCAGCAGCTTGCAGGGGGCCTATGGCTACACCTTC. The J gene is TRBJ1-2, the V gene TRBV5-4, with 8 bases lining up with TRBD1. The germline gives CDR1 SGHNT, CDR2 YYREEE (reference sequence). The CDR3 runs 13 residues. After removal of 1 base from V and 4 bases from J, the junction contained 0 bases not matched to a gene. Full variable domain (outside the CDR3, taken from reference TRBV5-4 and TRBJ1-2): ETGVTQSPTHLIKTRGQQVTLRCSSQSGHNTVSWYQQALGQGPQFIFQYYREEENGRGNFPPRFSGLQFPNYSSELNVNALELDDSALYLCASSLQGAYGYTFGSGTRLTVV.

The chain couples TRBV5-1 to TRBJ1-2, with 8 bases that match TRBD1. V shed 3 bases and J 7 bases; nucleotides not matched to a gene: 5. The length of the CDR3 is 13 residues. CDR1 SGHRS and CDR2 YFSETQ come from the germline V gene. The DNA for the CDR3 is TGCGCCAGCAGCTACGGACAGGGTATTGGCTACACCTTC. It encodes CASSYGQGIGYTF.